The 21 T cell receptor beta chains reported below all come from one sample, sequenced in a study of CD8+ T cells in alopecia areata. Treatment in this sample: oral pan-JAK inhibitor, 5-10 mg twice daily. cDNA prepared by RNA extraction and subsequent reverse transcription served as the template for sequencing. Sequencing used immunoSEQ multiplex PCR; TCRdb keeps in-frame clones, though not all of them. Of under 350,000 clones listed, roughly 50% were seen once; the top ten hold approximately 1.7%. The source material was CD4+ T cells sorted from blood, sampled at week 24, from a patient treated with tofacitinib. The source is a human donor with alopecia areata.

The chain recombines TRBV18 with TRBJ2-2; D gene uncertain. V was trimmed by 3 bases and J by 2 bases, leaving 7 bases between them. Germline V gene sequence: CDR1 KGHSH, CDR2 LQKENI. The CDR3 consists of 14 residues. This CDR3 is CASSPDVNTGELFF. The CDR3 DNA is TGTGCCAGCTCACCGGATGTCAACACCGGGGAGCTGTTTTTT.

The chain employs TRBV7-2 and TRBJ2-3; 7 bases match TRBD2. The CDR3 has 15 amino acids. V dropped 0 bases and J dropped 4; count of bases not matched to a gene: 4. The germline V gene encodes CDR1 SGHTA and CDR2 FQGNSA. CDR3 sequence (DNA): TGTGCCAGCAGCTTAGCGGGGGGGTTTGCAGATACGCAGTATTTT. Translated: CASSLAGGFADTQYF. Full variable domain (outside the CDR3, taken from reference TRBV7-2 and TRBJ2-3): GAGVSQSPSNKVTEKGKDVELRCDPISGHTALYWYRQSLGQGLEFLIYFQGNSAPDKSGLPSDRFSAERTGGSVSTLTIQRTQQEDSAVYLCASSLAGGFADTQYFGPGTRLTVL.

V usage is TRBV2 and J usage is TRBJ1-2, with TRBD1 as a possible D gene (5 bases). CDR1 and CDR2 from the germline V gene are SNHLY and FYNNEI. The ends were cut back, 8 bases at V and 4 bases at J, with 11 bases in the middle. CDR3 length: 12 residues. The CDR3 DNA sequence: TGTGCCAGCCGGCCGGGGGGCTATGGCTACACCTTC. Its protein product is CASRPGGYGYTF.

This clone was observed a handful of times. The chain is built from TRBV2 and TRBJ2-4; tentatively, D is TRBD1 (6 bases). Germline loops: CDR1 SNHLY, CDR2 FYNNEI. V lost 4 bases, J lost 3 bases, and 22 bases lay in between. The CDR3 contains 18 residues. In nucleotides, the CDR3 is TGTGCCAGCAGTGTCCCTAAGCTCAAGGGACACCTCAAAAACATTCAGTACTTC. Its translation: CASSVPKLKGHLKNIQYF.

The chain is built from TRBV30 and TRBJ2-2; possible D gene TRBD1, 6 bases. The CDR3 extends over 15 amino acids. Trimming pared 3 bases from V and 0 bases from J, leaving 11 bases between. In germline, CDR1 is GTSNPN, CDR2 SVGIG (reference sequence). The CDR3 here is CAWSQGLPNTGELFF. The CDR3 DNA reads as TGTGCCTGGAGCCAGGGGTTACCGAACACCGGGGAGCTGTTTTTT.

This sequence joins TRBV30 and TRBJ1-2, with D unclear. V lost 4 bases and J lost 5, with 11 bases in between. The CDR3 has 12 residues. From germline, CDR1 is GTSNPN and CDR2 SVGIG (reference sequence). The CDR3 reads CAWKTAYYGYTF. The CDR3 DNA is TGTGCCTGGAAAACAGCTTATTATGGCTACACCTTC.

The rearrangement links TRBV6-1 to TRBJ2-7; 7 positions match TRBD2. This CDR3 contains 15 residues. V lost 5 bases to trimming and J lost 2 bases; unmatched junction nucleotides: 9. Per the germline V gene, CDR1 is MNHNS and CDR2 is SASEGT. The CDR3 sequence: CASSSVRGRAYEQYF. The CDR3 coding sequence is TGTGCCAGCAGTTCTGTTCGGGGGAGGGCCTACGAGCAGTACTTC.

The rearrangement links TRBV29-1 to TRBJ1-2; the match to TRBD1 covers 8 bases. The CDR3 runs to 15 residues. The germline gives CDR1 SQVTM, CDR2 ANQGSEA. Losses at the gene ends were 0 bases for V and 4 bases for J; bases not matched to a gene: 7. The CDR3 region is CSVEDRTGRSYGYTF. DNA for the CDR3: TGCAGCGTTGAAGATCGGACAGGGAGGAGCTATGGCTACACCTTC.

The J gene is TRBJ2-2, the V gene TRBV10-3; TRBD1 matches at 11 bases. The germline V gene encodes CDR1 ENHRY and CDR2 SYGVKD. This CDR3 is built from 16 residues. Trimming took 7 bases from V and 3 from J; bases not matched to a gene: 7. CDR3 nucleotides: TGTGCCATCAAGGATTGGGACAGGGGGGACACCGGGGAGCTGTTTTTT. Translated, it gives CAIKDWDRGDTGELFF.

The J gene is TRBJ1-5, the V gene TRBV27; no definite D call. Germline CDR1 reads MNHEY; CDR2 reads SMNVEV (reference sequence). This CDR3 comprises 14 residues. Deletions cut 5 bases from V and 9 bases from J, with 17 bases between. The CDR3 loop is CASSLSPNSGPQHF. The CDR3 DNA sequence: TGTGCCAGCAGTCTGTCACCGAACTCCGGGCCCCAGCATTTT.

This chain connects TRBV30 to TRBJ2-7; tentative D call: TRBD2 (6 bases). The CDR3 covers 12 residues. CDR1 and CDR2 (germline): GTSNPN, SVGIG (reference sequence). V gave up 3 bases and J gave up 6 bases, with 12 bases separating them. The CDR3 loop is CAWRTREFEQYF. As DNA, the CDR3 is TGTGCCTGGAGGACTCGGGAGTTCGAGCAGTACTTC.

The chain is built from TRBV30 and TRBJ1-1; D may be TRBD1 (6 bases). This CDR3 contains 12 residues. V was cut by 5 bases and J by 2 bases, with 9 bases left in between. Germline CDR1 GTSNPN, CDR2 SVGIG (reference sequence). As DNA, the CDR3 is TGTGCCTGGGGACAGTCCAACACTGAAGCTTTCTTT. As protein: CAWGQSNTEAFF.

J is TRBJ2-5 and V is TRBV6-6; D is uncertain. Germline V gene sequence: CDR1 MNHNY, CDR2 SVGAGI (reference sequence). The CDR3 loop spans 12 amino acids. Trimming left V 5 bases short and J 3 bases short, with 7 bases between. The CDR3 DNA is TGTGCCAGCAGTCCCTCTAAAGAGACCCAGTACTTC. This codes for CASSPSKETQYF.

The V call is TRBV6-1, the J call TRBJ1-2; the D gene is possibly TRBD1 (5 bases). CDR3 length equals 12 residues. V shed 3 bases and J shed 8 bases, with 10 bases lying between them. CDR1 is MNHNS and CDR2 is SASEGT in the germline V gene. CDR3 nucleotide sequence: TGTGCCAGCAGTGACCCAGGGCGGGGCTACACCTTC. Translated: CASSDPGRGYTF.

A single count supports this clone. This sequence joins TRBV11-2 and TRBJ2-3; 8 bases map to TRBD2. Germline V gene sequence: CDR1 SGHAT, CDR2 FQNNGV. This CDR3 is 17 amino acids long. V lost 3 bases to trimming and J lost 0 bases; unmatched junction nucleotides: 8. CDR3 sequence: CASSFGGASSSTDTQYF. In DNA, the CDR3 is TGTGCCAGCAGCTTCGGGGGGGCGTCCTCTAGCACAGATACGCAGTATTTT.

The chain is built from TRBV10-3 and TRBJ2-7, with no clear D. The V end was cut by 3 bases, the J end by 0 bases, with 6 bases between. The germline gives CDR1 ENHRY, CDR2 SYGVKD. CDR3 length equals 13 residues. The CDR3 sequence: CAISDYLSYEQYF. DNA of the CDR3: TGTGCCATCAGTGACTACCTCTCCTACGAGCAGTACTTC.

The rearrangement links TRBV27 to TRBJ1-2, with D unclear. The germline V and J ends were trimmed by 5 bases and 4 bases, with 11 bases remaining between them. Germline CDR1 MNHEY, CDR2 SMNVEV (reference sequence). This CDR3 has 13 residues. CDR3: CASSQRGSYGYTF. The CDR3 DNA reads TGTGCCAGCAGTCAGCGGGGATCCTATGGCTACACCTTC.

The rearrangement joins TRBV6-5 to TRBJ2-5, with 7 bases identical to TRBD1. CDR3 length: 15 amino acids. J lost 5 bases, V lost 2 bases, and 8 bases had no gene match. Germline V gene data show CDR1 as MNHEY and CDR2 as SVGAGI. For the CDR3, the DNA is TGTGCCAGCAGTTACAAACCGACAGGGCGGGAGACCCAGTACTTC. This codes for CASSYKPTGRETQYF.

The chain carries TRBV7-2 and TRBJ2-2, with D maybe TRBD2 (6 bases). V was cut by 5 bases and J by 9 bases, with 10 bases left in between. The CDR3 has 12 amino acids. Germline CDR1 is SGHTA and CDR2 is FQGNSA. DNA for the CDR3: TGTGCCAGCAGCCCTCTAGCGCGGGAGCTGTTTTTT. Protein: CASSPLARELFF.

This CDR3 is CSASRRDEAFF. The CDR3 DNA is TGCAGTGCTAGCAGGCGCGATGAAGCTTTCTTT. The chain recombines TRBV20-1 with TRBJ1-1, with D unclear. The CDR3 spans 11 residues. Germline loops: CDR1 DFQATT, CDR2 SNEGSKA (reference sequence). V lost 3 bases to trimming and J lost 7 bases, with 9 bases between them.

The V and J genes are TRBV15 and TRBJ1-2, with D unclear. Germline V gives CDR1 LNHNV, CDR2 YYDKDF (reference sequence). The CDR3 is 13 amino acids. V dropped 0 bases and J dropped 6 bases, with 8 bases sitting between them. CDR3 residues: CATSRDREDGYTF. In DNA, the CDR3 is TGTGCCACCAGCAGAGATCGGGAGGATGGCTACACCTTC.